The text below deals with one T cell receptor (beta chain). Its antigen has not been determined. The input lacks base qualities; no much larger clone sits a single base away. The sample comes from a study of blood T cell repertoires in COVID-19 (dated by TCRdb to 2018 to 2021). About the full investigation: The collaborator samples originated in the United States, Italy and Spain and spanned the acute and convalescent phases of COVID-19. The material from the prospective study consisted of cDNA or gDNA derived from T cells, B-cell-depleted T cells, or PBMCs. A de-identified subject ID, COVID-19 status, age in years and sex were almost always included in the sample metadata. Samples came from the ongoing ImmuneRACE study (first 160 participants) plus 1,254 subjects from 6 global collaborators. The repertoires were made available in a free public database intended to serve as a resource for research on the immune response to SARS-CoV-2. Where HLA class I and class II types were available, the types were taken from metadata supplied by the sample provider, not from assay-based typing. Subjects who had been exposed to COVID-19, were actively infected with it, or had recovered from it provided the deeply sampled blood TCRbeta repertoires that made up the dataset.

Summary of the overall study and its limitations: Clinical and demographic metadata were provided uncurated, with the amount varying by source and participant.

One collaborating source in Seattle enrolled patients during active infection and followed them longitudinally through the course of disease. Whole blood was collected in K2EDTA tubes by collaborating institutions according to the institutions' own protocols. Collaborator samples were shipped for TCRbeta analysis as frozen whole blood, isolated PBMCs, or DNA extracted from either sample type. TCRbeta CDR3 regions were amplified from genomic DNA using the immunoSEQ Assay, a bias-controlled multiplex PCR. In the original analysis: Nucleated cell counts per sample were estimated from amplification of reference gene primers within the assay. To quantify the absolute abundance of each unique TCRbeta CDR3 rearrangement, sequence reads were collapsed and filtered. Productive Simpson clonality was computed per sample as the square root of Simpson's diversity index over productive rearrangements. Sourced from immuneACCESS, this table was stored by TCRdb with only in-frame sequences that have V and J called. A share of the clones is absent; for the studies checked, an unresolved V gene accounts for under half, and the remainder has no known explanation. The DNA gave D and trimming, while V, J and clone size come from that table. The sample table records approximately 240,000 clones; more than 80% of these occur just once. The top ten constitute 0.95% to 1.5% of the sample.

The sample consisted of peripheral blood. This sequence originates from a woman aged 25 to 39 with COVID-19, enrolled during active disease.

The CDR3 protein: CASSIDPGQGEAFF. The bases read TGTGCCAGTAGTATAGATCCCGGACAGGGGGAAGCTTTCTTT. The chain is assembled from TRBV19 and TRBJ1-1, with 9 bases matching TRBD1. Ends trimmed: V by 0 bases, J by 8 bases; bases unmatched to a gene: 4. Taken from the germline V gene (reference sequence), the CDR1 and CDR2 loops are LNHDA and SQIVND. From cysteine to phenylalanine, the CDR3 is 14 amino acids long. CDR3 DNA is the only sequence kept; it has 42 bases, read in frame from the first base.